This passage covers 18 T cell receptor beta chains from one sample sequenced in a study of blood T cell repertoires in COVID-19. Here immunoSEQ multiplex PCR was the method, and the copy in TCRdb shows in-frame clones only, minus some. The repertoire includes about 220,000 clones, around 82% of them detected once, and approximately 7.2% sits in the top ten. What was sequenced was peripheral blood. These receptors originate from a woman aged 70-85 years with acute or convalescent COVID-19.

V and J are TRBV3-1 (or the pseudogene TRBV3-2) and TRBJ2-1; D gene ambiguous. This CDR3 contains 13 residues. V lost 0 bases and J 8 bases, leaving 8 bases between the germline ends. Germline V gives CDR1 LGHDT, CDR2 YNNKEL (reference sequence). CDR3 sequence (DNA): TGTGCCAGCAGCCAAGATATCGTGTATGAGCAGTTCTTC. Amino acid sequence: CASSQDIVYEQFF.

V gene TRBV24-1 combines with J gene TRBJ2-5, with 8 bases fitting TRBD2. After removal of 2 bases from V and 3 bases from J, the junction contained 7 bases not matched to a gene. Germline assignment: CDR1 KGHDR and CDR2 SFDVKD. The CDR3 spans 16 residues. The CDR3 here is CATSDSTPGLEETQYF. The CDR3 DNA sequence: TGTGCCACCAGTGATTCAACCCCGGGACTAGAAGAGACCCAGTACTTC.

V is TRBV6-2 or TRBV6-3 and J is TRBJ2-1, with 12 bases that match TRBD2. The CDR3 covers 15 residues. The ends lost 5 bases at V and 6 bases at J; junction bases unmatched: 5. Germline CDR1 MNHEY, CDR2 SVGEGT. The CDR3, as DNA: TGTGCCAGCAGTGTCCTAGCGGGGGGGCCCAATGAGCAGTTCTTC. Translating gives CASSVLAGGPNEQFF.

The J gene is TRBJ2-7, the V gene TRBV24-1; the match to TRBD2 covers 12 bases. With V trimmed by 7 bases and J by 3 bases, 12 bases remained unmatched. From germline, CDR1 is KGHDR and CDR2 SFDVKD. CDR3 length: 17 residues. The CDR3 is CATRPTSGGSPYYEQYF. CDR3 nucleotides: TGTGCCACCAGGCCCACTAGCGGGGGGAGCCCATACTACGAGCAGTACTTC.

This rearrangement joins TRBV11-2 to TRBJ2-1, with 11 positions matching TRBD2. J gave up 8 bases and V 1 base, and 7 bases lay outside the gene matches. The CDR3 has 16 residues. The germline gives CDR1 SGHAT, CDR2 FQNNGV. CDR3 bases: TGTGCCAGCAGCTTAGGAAATAGCGGGGGGGTCGATGAGCAGTTCTTC. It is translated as CASSLGNSGGVDEQFF.

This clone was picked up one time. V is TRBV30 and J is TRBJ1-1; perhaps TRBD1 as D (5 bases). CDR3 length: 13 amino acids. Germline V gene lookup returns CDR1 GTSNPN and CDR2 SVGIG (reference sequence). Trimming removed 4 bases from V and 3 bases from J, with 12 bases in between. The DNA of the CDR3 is TGTGCCTGGAAGGAGGGGCGGGACACTGAAGCTTTCTTT. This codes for CAWKEGRDTEAFF.

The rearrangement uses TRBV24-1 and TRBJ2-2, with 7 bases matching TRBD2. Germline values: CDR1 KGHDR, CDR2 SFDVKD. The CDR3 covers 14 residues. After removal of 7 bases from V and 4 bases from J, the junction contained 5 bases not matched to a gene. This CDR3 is CATSRSGTTGELFF. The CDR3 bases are TGTGCCACCAGCCGAAGCGGGACCACCGGGGAGCTGTTTTTT.

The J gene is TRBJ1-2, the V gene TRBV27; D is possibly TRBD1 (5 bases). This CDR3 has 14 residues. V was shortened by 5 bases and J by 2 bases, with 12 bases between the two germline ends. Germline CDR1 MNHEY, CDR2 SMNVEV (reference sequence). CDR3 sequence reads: CASSPNRGNYGYTF. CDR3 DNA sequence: TGTGCCAGCAGTCCCAACCGGGGGAACTATGGCTACACCTTC.

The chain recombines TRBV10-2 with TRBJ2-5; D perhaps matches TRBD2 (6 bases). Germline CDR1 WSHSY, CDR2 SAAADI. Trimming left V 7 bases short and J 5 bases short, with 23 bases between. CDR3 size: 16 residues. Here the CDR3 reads CASTSSGFYGGETQYF. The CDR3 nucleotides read TGCGCCAGCACCAGTTCGGGATTCTACGGAGGGGAGACCCAGTACTTC.

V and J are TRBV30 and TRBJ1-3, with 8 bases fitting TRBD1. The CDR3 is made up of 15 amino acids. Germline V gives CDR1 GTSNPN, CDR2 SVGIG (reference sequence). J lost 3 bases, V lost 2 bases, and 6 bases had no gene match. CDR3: CAWSSAGGLGNTIYF. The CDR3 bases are TGTGCCTGGAGTTCGGCAGGGGGCCTTGGAAACACCATATATTTT.

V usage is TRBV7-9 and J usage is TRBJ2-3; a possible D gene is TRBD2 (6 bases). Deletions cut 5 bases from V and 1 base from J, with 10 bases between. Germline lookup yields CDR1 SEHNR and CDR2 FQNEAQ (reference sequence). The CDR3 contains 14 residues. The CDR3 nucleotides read TGTGCCAGCAGCCCATGGGAGGGCACAGATACGCAGTATTTT. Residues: CASSPWEGTDTQYF. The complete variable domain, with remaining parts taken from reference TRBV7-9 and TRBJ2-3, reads DTGVSQNPRHKITKRGQNVTFRCDPISEHNRLYWYRQTLGQGPEFLTYFQNEAQLEKSRLLSDRFSAERPKGSFSTLEIQRTEQGDSAMYLCASSPWEGTDTQYFGPGTRLTVL.

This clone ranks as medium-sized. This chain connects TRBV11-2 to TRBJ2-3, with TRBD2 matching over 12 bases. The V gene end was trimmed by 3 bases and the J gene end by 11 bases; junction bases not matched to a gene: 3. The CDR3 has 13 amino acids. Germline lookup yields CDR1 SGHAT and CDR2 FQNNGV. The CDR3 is CASSLETSGGQYF. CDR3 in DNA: TGTGCCAGCAGCTTGGAGACTAGCGGGGGGCAGTATTTT.

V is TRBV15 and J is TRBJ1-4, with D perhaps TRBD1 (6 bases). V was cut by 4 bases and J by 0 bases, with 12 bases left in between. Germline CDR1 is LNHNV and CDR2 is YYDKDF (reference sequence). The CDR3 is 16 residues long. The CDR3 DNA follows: TGTGCCACCAGCACCGGACAGCTTGCAACTAATGAAAAACTGTTTTTT. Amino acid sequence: CATSTGQLATNEKLFF.

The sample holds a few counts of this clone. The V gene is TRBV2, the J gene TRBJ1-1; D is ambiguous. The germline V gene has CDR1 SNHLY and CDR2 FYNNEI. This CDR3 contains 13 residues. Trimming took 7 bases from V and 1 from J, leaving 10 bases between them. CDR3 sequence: CASTGSANTEAFF. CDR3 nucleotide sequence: TGTGCCAGCACCGGGTCGGCGAACACTGAAGCTTTCTTT.

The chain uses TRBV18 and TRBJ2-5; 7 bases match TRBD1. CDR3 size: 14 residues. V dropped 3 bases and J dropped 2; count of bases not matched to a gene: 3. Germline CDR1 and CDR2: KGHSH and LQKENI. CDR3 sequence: CASSPGQAQETQYF. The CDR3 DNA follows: TGTGCCAGCTCACCCGGACAGGCTCAAGAGACCCAGTACTTC.

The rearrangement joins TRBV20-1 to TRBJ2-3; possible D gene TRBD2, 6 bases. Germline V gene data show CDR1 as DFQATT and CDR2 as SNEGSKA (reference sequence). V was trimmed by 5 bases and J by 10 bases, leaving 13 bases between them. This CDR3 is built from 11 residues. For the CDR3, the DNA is TGCAGTGCTCTGGAGGGAGTAGCGCAGTATTTT. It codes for CSALEGVAQYF.

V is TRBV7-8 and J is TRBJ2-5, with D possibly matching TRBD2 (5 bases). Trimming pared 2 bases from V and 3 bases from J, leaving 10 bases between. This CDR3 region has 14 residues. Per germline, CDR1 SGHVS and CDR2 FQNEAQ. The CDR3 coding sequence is TGTGCCAGCAGCTTAATTGAGACTAAAGAGACCCAGTACTTC. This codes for CASSLIETKETQYF.

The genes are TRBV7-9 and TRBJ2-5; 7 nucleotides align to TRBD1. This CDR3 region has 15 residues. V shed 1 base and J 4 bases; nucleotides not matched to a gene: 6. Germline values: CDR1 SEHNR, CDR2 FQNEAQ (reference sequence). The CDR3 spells CASSLEVAGGETQYF. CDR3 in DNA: TGTGCCAGCAGCTTAGAGGTGGCAGGGGGAGAGACCCAGTACTTC. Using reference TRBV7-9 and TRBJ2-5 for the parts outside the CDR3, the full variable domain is DTGVSQNPRHKITKRGQNVTFRCDPISEHNRLYWYRQTLGQGPEFLTYFQNEAQLEKSRLLSDRFSAERPKGSFSTLEIQRTEQGDSAMYLCASSLEVAGGETQYFGPGTRLLVL.